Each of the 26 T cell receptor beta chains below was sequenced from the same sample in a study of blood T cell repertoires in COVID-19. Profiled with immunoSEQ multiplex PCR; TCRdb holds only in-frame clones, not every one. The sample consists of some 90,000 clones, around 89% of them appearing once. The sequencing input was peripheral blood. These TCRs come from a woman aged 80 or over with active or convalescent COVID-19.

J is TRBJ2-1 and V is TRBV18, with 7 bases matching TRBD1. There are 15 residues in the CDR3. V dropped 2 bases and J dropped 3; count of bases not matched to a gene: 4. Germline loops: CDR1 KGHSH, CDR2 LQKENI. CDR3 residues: CASSPSQGDYNEQFF. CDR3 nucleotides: TGTGCCAGCTCACCATCCCAGGGGGACTACAATGAGCAGTTCTTC.

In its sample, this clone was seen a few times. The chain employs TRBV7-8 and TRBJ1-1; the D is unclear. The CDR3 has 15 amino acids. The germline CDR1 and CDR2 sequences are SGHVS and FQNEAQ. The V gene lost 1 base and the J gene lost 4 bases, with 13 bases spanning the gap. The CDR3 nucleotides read TGTGCCAGCAGCTTAGGGAGGGCAGAAAGCACTGAAGCTTTCTTT. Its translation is CASSLGRAESTEAFF.

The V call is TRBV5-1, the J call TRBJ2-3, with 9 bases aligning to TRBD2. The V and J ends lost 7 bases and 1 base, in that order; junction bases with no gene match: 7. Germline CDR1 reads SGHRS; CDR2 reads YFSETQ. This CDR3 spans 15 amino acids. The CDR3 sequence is CASALAGRGTDTQYF. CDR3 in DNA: TGCGCCAGCGCCCTAGCGGGGCGGGGCACAGATACGCAGTATTTT.

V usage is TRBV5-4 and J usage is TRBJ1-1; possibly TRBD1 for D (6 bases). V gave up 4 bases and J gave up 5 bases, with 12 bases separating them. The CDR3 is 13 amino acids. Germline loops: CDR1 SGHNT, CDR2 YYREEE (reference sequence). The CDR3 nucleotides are TGTGCCAGCAGCCAACAGGGTCTGACTGAAGCTTTCTTT. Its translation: CASSQQGLTEAFF. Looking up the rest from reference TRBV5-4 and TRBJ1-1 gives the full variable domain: ETGVTQSPTHLIKTRGQQVTLRCSSQSGHNTVSWYQQALGQGPQFIFQYYREEENGRGNFPPRFSGLQFPNYSSELNVNALELDDSALYLCASSQQGLTEAFFGQGTRLTVV.

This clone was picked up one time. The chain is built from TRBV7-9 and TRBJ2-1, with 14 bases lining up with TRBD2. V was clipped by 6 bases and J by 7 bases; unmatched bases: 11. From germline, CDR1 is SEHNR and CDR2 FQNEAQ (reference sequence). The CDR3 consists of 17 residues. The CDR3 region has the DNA TGTGCCAGCAGGATTAACTCCGGGACTAGCGGGAGTAATGAGCAGTTCTTC. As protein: CASRINSGTSGSNEQFF.

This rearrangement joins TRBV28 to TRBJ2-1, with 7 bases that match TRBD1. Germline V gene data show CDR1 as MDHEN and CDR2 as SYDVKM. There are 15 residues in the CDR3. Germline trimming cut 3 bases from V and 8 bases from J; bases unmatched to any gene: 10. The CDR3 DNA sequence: TGTGCCAGCAGTTTTTACAGGGGCGGTAGGGATGAGCAGTTCTTC. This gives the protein CASSFYRGGRDEQFF.

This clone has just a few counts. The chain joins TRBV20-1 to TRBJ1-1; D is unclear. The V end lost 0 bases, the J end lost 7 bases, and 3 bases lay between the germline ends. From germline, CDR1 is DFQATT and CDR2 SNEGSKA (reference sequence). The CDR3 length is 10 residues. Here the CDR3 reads CSARDREAFF. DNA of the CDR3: TGCAGTGCTAGAGACCGTGAAGCTTTCTTT.

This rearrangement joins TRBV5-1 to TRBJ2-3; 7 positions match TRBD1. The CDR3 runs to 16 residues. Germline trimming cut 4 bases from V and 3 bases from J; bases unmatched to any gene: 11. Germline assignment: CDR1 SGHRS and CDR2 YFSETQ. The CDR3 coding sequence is TGCGCCAGCAGCGGGGGAAACTTACAGGGGACAGATACGCAGTATTTT. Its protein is CASSGGNLQGTDTQYF.

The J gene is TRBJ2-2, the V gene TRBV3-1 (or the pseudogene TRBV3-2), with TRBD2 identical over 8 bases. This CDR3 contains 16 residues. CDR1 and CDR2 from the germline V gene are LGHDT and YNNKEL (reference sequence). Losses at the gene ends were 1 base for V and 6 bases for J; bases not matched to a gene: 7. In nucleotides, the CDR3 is TGTGCCAGCAGCCAAGCAGGTCTCGGGGGGGCCGGGGAGCTGTTTTTT. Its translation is CASSQAGLGGAGELFF.

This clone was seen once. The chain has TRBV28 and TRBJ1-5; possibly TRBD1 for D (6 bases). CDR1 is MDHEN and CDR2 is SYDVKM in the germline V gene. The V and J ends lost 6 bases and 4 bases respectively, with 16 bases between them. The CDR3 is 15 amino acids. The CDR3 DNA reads TGTGCCAGCAGCCACCGACAGGTGTGGAATCAGCCCCAGCATTTT. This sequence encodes CASSHRQVWNQPQHF.

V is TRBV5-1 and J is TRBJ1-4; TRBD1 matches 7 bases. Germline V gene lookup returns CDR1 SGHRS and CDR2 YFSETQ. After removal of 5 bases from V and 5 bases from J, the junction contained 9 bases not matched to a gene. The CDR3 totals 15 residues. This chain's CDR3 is CASRVVGTENEKLFF. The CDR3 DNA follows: TGCGCCAGCAGGGTCGTAGGGACAGAGAATGAAAAACTGTTTTTT.

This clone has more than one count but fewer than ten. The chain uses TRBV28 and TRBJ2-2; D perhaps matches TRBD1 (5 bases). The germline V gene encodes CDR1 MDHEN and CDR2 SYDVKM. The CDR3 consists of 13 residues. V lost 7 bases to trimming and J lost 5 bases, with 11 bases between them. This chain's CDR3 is CASTGPATGELFF. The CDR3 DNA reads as TGTGCCAGCACAGGGCCGGCAACCGGGGAGCTGTTTTTT.

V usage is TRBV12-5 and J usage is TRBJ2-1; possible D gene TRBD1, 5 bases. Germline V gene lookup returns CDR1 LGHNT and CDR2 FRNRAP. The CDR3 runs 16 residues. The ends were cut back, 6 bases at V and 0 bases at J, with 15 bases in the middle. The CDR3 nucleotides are TGTGCTAGTGGCCCGCCGGACACCAGCTCCTACAATGAGCAGTTCTTC. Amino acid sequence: CASGPPDTSSYNEQFF.

CDR3 DNA: TGTGCCAGCAGGCAGGGTTTGAACACTGAAGCTTTCTTT. This gives the protein CASRQGLNTEAFF. V is TRBV28 and J is TRBJ1-1, with D possibly TRBD1 on 5 matching bases. Germline CDR1 MDHEN, CDR2 SYDVKM. This CDR3 has 13 amino acids. V shed 6 bases and J shed 0 bases, with 8 bases lying between them. Filled out from reference TRBV28 and TRBJ1-1, the complete variable domain reads DVKVTQSSRYLVKRTGEKVFLECVQDMDHENMFWYRQDPGLGLRLIYFSYDVKMKEKGDIPEGYSVSREKKERFSLILESASTNQTSMYLCASRQGLNTEAFFGQGTRLTVV.

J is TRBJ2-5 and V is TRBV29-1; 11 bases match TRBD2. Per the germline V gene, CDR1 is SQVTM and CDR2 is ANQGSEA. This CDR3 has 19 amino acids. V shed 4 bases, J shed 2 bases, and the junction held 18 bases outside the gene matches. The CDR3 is CSVARTKLLAGEGQETQYF. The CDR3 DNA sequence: TGCAGCGTTGCTAGGACGAAACTACTAGCGGGAGAGGGGCAAGAGACCCAGTACTTC.

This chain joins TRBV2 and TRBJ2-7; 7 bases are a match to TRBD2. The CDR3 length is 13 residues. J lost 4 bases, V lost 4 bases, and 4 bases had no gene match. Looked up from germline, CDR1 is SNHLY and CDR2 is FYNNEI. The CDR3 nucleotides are TGTGCCAGCAGTGCCGGGGGGACTTACGAGCAGTACTTC. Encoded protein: CASSAGGTYEQYF.

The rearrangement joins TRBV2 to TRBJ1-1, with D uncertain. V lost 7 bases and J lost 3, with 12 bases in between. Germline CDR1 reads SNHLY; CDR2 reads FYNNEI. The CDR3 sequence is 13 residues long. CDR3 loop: CASIRGSYTEAFF. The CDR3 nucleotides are TGTGCCAGCATTCGAGGCAGTTACACTGAAGCTTTCTTT.

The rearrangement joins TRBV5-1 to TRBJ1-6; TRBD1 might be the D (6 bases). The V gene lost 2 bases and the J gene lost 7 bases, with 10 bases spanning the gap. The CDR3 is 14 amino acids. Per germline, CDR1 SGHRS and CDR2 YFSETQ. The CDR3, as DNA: TGCGCCAGCAGCTTACAGGGTTTAAATTCACCCCTCCACTTT. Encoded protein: CASSLQGLNSPLHF.

CDR3 nucleotide sequence: TGTGCCTGGAGTGGGCAGACCGCGGGACTAGCAGTCGATACGCAGTATTTT. The encoded protein is CAWSGQTAGLAVDTQYF. J is TRBJ2-3 and V is TRBV30; 9 positions agree with TRBD2. The V and J ends lost 1 base and 6 bases, in that order; junction bases with no gene match: 14. In germline, CDR1 is GTSNPN, CDR2 SVGIG (reference sequence). The CDR3 covers 17 residues.

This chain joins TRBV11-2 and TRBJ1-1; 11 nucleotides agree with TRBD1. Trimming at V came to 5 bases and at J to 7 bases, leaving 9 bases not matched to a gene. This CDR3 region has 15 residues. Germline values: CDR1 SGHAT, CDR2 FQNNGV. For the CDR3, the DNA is TGTGCCAGCAGCACCCGGACAGGGGGCATAAGTGAAGCTTTCTTT. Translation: CASSTRTGGISEAFF.

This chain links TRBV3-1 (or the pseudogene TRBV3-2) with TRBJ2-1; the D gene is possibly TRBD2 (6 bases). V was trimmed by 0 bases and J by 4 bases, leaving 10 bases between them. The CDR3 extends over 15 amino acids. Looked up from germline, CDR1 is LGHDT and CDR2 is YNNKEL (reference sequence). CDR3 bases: TGTGCCAGCAGCCAAGAGGCGCGGGGATACAATGAGCAGTTCTTC. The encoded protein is CASSQEARGYNEQFF.

The CDR3 nucleotides are TGTGCCAGCAGCGTAGGAGCCGGGAACTCCTACGAGCAGTACTTC. Its translation: CASSVGAGNSYEQYF. The rearrangement joins TRBV9 to TRBJ2-7; D is possibly TRBD2 (5 bases). This CDR3 is built from 15 residues. Germline V lookup: CDR1 SGDLS, CDR2 YYNGEE. The V gene lost 0 bases and the J gene lost 0 bases, with 10 bases spanning the gap.

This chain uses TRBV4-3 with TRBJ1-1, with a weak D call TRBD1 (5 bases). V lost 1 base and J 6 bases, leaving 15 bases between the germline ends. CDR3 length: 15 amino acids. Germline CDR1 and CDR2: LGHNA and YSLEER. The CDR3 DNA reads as TGCGCCAGCAGCCAAGTGGCAGGGAAGGGCGCTGAAGCTTTCTTT. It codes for CASSQVAGKGAEAFF.

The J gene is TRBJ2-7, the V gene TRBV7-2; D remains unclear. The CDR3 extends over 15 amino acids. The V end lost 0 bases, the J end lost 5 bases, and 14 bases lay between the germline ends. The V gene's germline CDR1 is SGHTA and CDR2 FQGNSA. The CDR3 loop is CASSLARVPQNEQYF. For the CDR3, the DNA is TGTGCCAGCAGCTTAGCCCGGGTGCCACAAAACGAGCAGTACTTC.

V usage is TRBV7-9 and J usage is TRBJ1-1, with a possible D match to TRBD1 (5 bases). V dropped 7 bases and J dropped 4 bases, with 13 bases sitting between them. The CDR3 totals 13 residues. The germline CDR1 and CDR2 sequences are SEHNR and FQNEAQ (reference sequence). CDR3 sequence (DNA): TGTGCCAGCACAAGACAGAGTGGCACTGAAGCTTTCTTT. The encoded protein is CASTRQSGTEAFF.

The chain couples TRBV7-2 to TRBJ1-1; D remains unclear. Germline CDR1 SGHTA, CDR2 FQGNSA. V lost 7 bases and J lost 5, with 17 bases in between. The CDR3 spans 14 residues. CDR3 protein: CASTPRGWGTEAFF. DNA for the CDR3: TGTGCCAGCACTCCCCGGGGATGGGGTACTGAAGCTTTCTTT. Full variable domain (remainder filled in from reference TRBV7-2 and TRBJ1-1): GAGVSQSPSNKVTEKGKDVELRCDPISGHTALYWYRQSLGQGLEFLIYFQGNSAPDKSGLPSDRFSAERTGGSVSTLTIQRTQQEDSAVYLCASTPRGWGTEAFFGQGTRLTVV.